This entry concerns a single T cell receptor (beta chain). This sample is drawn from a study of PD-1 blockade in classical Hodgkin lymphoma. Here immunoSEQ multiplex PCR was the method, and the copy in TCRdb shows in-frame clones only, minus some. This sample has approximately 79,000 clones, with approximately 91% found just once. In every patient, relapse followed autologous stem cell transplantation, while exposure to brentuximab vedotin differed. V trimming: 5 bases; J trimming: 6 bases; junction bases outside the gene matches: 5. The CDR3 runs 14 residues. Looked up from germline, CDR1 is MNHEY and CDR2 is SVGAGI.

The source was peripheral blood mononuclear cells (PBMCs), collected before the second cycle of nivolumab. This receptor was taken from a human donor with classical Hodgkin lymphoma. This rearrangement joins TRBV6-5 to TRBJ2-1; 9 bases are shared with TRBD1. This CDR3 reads CASSPRDRANEQFF. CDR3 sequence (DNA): TGTGCCAGCAGTCCCCGGGACAGGGCCAATGAGCAGTTCTTC.